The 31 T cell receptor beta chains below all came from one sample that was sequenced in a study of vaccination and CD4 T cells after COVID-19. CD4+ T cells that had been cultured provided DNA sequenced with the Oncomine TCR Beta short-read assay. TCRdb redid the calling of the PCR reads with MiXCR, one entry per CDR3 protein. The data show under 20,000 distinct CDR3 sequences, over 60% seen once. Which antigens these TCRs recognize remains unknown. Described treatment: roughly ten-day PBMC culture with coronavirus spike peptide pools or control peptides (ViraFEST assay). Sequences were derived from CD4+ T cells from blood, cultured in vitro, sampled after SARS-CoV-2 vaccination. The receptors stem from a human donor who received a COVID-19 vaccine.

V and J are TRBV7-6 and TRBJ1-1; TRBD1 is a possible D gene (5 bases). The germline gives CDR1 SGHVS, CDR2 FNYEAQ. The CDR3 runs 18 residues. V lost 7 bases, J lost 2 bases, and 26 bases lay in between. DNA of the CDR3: TGTGCCAGCACCCGTTTCGGCGGGGGAAGTTCCGATAACACTGAAGCTTTCTTT. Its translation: CASTRFGGGSSDNTEAFF.

CDR3 protein: CASGDRGRGTEAFF. CDR3 DNA: TGTGCCAGCGGGGACAGGGGGCGCGGTACTGAAGCTTTCTTT. The gene calls are TRBV6-1 and TRBJ1-1; 12 bases agree with TRBD1. The CDR3 loop spans 14 amino acids. Looked up from germline, CDR1 is MNHNS and CDR2 is SASEGT. With 8 bases clipped from V and 5 bases from J, the junction kept 6 bases outside the gene matches.

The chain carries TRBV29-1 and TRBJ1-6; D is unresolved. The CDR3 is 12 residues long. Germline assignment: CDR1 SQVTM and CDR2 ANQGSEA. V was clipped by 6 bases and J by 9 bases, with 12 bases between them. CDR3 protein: CSVGDQGSPLHF. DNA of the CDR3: TGCAGCGTCGGAGATCAAGGTTCACCCCTCCACTTT.

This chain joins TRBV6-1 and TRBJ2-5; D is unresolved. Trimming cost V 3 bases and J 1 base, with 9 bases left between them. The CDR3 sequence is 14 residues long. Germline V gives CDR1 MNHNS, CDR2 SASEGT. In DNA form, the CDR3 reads TGTGCCAGCAGTGAGTCTAGTTCCCAAGAGACCCAGTACTTC. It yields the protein CASSESSSQETQYF.

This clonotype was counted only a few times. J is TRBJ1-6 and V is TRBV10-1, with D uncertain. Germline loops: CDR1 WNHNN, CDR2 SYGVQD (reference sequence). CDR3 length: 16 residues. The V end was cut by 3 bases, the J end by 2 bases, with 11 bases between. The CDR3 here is CASSEREGTYNSPLHF. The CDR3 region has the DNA TGCGCCAGCAGTGAACGGGAAGGTACCTATAATTCACCCCTCCACTTT.

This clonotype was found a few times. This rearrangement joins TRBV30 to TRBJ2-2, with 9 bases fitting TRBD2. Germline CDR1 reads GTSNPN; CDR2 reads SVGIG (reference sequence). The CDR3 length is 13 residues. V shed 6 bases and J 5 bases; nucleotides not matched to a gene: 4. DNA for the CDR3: TGTGCCTGCCAGCGGGGGGTTACCGGGGAGCTGTTTTTT. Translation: CACQRGVTGELFF.

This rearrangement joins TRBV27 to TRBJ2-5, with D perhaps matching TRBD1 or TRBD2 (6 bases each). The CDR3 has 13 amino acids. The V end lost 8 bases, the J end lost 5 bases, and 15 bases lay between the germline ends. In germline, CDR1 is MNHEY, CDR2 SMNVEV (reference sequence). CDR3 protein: CASARGRGETQYF. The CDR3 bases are TGTGCCAGCGCACGGGGGCGCGGGGAGACCCAGTACTTC.

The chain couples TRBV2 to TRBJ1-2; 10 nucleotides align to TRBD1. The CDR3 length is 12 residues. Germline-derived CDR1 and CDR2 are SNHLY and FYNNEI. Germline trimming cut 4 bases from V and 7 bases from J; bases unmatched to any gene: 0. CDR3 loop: CASSGDRGGYTF. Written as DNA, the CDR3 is TGTGCCAGCAGTGGGGACAGGGGTGGCTACACCTTC.

The CDR3 protein is CASSLRRLAGFTDTQYF. The CDR3 DNA reads TGCGCCAGCAGCTTGCGTCGGCTAGCGGGGTTCACAGATACGCAGTATTTT. The chain employs TRBV5-1 and TRBJ2-3; 9 bases are a match to TRBD2. The CDR3 has 17 residues. The trim removed 1 base at V and 2 bases at J, leaving 8 bases unmatched. Germline loops: CDR1 SGHRS, CDR2 YFSETQ.

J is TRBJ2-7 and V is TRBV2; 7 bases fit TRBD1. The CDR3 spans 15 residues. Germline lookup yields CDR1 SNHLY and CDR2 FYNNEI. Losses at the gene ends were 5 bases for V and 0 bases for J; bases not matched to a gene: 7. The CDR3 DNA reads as TGTGCCAGCAGTCCGACAGGGCTGAGCTCCTACGAGCAGTACTTC. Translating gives CASSPTGLSSYEQYF.

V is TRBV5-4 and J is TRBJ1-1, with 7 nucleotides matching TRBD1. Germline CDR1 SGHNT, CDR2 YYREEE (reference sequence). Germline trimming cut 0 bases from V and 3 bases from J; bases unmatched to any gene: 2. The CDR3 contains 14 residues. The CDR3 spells CASSLGGGHTEAFF. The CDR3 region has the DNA TGTGCCAGCAGCTTGGGAGGGGGCCACACTGAAGCTTTCTTT.

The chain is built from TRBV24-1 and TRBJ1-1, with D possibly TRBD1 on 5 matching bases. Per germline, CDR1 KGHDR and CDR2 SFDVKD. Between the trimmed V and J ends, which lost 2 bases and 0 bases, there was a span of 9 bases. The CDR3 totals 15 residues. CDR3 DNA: TGTGCCACCAGTGATTCGAGGGGAATGAACACTGAAGCTTTCTTT. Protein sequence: CATSDSRGMNTEAFF.

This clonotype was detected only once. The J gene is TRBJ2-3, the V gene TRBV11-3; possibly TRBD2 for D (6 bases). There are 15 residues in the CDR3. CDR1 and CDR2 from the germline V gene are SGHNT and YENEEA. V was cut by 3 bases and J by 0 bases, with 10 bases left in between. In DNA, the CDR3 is TGTGCCAGCAGCTTTAGAGGGACTAGCACAGATACGCAGTATTTT. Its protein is CASSFRGTSTDTQYF.

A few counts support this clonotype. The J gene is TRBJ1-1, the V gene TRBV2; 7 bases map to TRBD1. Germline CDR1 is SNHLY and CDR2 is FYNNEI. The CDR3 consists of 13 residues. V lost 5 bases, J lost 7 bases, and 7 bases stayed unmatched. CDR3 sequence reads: CASSRLQGFEAFF. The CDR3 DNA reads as TGTGCCAGCAGTAGACTACAGGGGTTTGAAGCTTTCTTT.

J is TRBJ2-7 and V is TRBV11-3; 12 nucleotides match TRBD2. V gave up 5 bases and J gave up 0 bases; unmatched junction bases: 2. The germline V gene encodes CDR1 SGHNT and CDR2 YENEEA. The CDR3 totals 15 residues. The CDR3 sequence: CASSVLAGGSYEQYF. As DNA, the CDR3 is TGTGCCAGCAGCGTACTAGCGGGGGGCTCCTACGAGCAGTACTTC.

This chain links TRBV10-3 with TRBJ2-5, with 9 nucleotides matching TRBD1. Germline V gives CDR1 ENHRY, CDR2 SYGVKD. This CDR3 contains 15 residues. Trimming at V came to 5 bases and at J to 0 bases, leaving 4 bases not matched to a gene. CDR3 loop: CAISMTGGYQETQYF. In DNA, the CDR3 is TGTGCCATCAGTATGACAGGGGGGTACCAAGAGACCCAGTACTTC.

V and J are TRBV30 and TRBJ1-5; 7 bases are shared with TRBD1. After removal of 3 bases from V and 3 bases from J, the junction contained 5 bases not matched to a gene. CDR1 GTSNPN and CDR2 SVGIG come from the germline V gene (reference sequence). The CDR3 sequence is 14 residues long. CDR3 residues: CAWSGDSHNQPQHF. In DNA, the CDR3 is TGTGCCTGGAGCGGGGACAGCCACAATCAGCCCCAGCATTTT.

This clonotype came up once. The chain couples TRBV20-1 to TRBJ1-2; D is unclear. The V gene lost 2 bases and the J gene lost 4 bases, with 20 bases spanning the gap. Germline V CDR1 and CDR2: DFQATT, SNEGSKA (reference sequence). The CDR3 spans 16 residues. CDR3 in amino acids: CSARPRSSREAYGYTF. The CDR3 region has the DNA TGCAGTGCTAGACCTCGGTCCTCACGGGAGGCCTATGGCTACACCTTC.

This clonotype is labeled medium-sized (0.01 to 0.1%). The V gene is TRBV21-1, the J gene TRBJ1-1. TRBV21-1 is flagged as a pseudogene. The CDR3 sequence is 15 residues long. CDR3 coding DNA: TGTGCCAGCATCCCAGCGGAAGGGGCGGGCACTGAAGCTTTCTTT. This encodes CASIPAEGAGTEAFF.

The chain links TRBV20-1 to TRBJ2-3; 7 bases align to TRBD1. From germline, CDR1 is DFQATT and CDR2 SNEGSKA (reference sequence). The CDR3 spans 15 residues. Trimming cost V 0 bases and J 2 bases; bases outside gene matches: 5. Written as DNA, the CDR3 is TGCAGTGCTAGAGACCAAGGGGGCCCCACAGATACGCAGTATTTT. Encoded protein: CSARDQGGPTDTQYF.

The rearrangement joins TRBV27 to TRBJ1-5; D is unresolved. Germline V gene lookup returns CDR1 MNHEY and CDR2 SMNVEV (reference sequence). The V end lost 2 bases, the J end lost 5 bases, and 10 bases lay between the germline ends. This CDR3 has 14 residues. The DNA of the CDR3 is TGTGCCAGCAGTTTAAGTTGGGAGGATCAGCCCCAGCATTTT. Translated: CASSLSWEDQPQHF.

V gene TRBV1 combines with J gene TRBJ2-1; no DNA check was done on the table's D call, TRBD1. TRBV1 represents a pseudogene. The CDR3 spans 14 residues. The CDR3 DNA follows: TGCGCCAGCAGCCTCCGGACAGGGGGCAATGAGCAGTTCTTC. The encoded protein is CASSLRTGGNEQFF.

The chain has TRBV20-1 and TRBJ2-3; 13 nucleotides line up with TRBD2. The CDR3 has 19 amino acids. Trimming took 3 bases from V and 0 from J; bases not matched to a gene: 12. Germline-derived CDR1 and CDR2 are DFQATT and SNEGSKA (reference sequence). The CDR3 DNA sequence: TGCAGTGCTAGTTATGGACTAGCGGGGGCCCTAATGAGCACAGATACGCAGTATTTT. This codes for CSASYGLAGALMSTDTQYF.

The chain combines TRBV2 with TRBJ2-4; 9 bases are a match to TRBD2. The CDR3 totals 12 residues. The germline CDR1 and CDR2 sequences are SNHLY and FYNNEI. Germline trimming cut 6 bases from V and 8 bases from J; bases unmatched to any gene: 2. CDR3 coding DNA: TGTGCCAGCAGAGGCGGGGGGGACATTCAGTACTTC. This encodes CASRGGGDIQYF.

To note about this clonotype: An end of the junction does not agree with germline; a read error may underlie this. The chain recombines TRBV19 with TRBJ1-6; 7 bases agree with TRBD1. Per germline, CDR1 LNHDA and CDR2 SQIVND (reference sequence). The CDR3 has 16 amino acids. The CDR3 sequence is CASTPEGTVYNSPLHF. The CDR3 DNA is TGTGCCAGCACCCCCGAGGGGACAGTTTATAATTCACCCCTCCACTTC. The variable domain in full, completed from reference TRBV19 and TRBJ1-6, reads DGGITQSPKYLFRKEGQNVTLSCEQNLNHDAMYWYRQDPGQGLRLIYYSQIVNDFQKGDIAEGYSVSREKKESFPLTVTSAQKNPTAFYLCASTPEGTVYNSPLHFGNGTRLTVT.

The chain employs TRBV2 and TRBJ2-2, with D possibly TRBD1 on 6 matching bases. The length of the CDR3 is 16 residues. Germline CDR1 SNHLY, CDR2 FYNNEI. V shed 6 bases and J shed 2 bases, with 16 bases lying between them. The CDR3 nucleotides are TGTGCCAGCAGCAAGACAGGCCCCGATAACACCGGGGAGCTGTTTTTT. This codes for CASSKTGPDNTGELFF. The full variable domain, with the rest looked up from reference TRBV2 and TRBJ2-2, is EPEVTQTPSHQVTQMGQEVILRCVPISNHLYFYWYRQILGQKVEFLVSFYNNEISEKSEIFDDQFSVERPDGSNFTLKIRSTKLEDSAMYFCASSKTGPDNTGELFFGEGSRLTVL.

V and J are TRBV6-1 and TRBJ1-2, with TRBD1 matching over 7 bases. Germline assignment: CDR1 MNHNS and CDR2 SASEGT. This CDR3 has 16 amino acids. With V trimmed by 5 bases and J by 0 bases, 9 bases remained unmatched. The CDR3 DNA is TGTGCCAGCAGTAAACCCCCGGGACAGACTAACTATGGCTACACCTTC. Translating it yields CASSKPPGQTNYGYTF.

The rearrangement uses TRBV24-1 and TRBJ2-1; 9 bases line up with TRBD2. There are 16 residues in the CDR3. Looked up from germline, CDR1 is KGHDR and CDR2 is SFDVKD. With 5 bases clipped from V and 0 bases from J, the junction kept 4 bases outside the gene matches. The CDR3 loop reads CATSVEAGGSYNEQFF. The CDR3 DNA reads TGTGCCACCAGTGTGGAAGCGGGGGGCTCCTACAATGAGCAGTTCTTC.

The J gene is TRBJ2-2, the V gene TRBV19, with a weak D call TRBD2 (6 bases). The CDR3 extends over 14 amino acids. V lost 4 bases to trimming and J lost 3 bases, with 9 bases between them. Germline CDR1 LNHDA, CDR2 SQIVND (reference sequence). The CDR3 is CASSNWRDTGELFF. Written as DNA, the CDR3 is TGTGCCAGTAGTAATTGGAGGGACACCGGGGAGCTGTTTTTT.

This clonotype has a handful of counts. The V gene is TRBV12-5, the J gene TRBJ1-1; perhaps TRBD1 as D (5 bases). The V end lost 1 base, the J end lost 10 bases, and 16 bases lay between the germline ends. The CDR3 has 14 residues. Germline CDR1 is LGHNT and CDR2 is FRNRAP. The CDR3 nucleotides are TGTGCTAGTGGTTTGGATGGAAGGTGGGACGGAGCTTTCTTT. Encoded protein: CASGLDGRWDGAFF.

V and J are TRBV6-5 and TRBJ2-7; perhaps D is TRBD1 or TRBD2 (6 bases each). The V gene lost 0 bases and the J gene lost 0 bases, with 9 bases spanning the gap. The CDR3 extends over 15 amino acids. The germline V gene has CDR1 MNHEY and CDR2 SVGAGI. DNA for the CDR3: TGTGCCAGCAGTTACTCGGGGGGCCTCTCCTACGAGCAGTACTTC. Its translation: CASSYSGGLSYEQYF.